Each of the 28 T cell receptor beta chains below was sequenced from the same sample in a study of OX40 agonist ivuxolimab in advanced cancers. Some clones are missing from TCRdb's copy, which holds only in-frame ones; the method was immunoSEQ multiplex PCR. In the table there are tens of thousands of clones, around 90% of which are singletons. Source: CD4+ or CD8+ T cells sorted from blood, taken in a trial of the OX40 agonist ivuxolimab. The source is an adult with an advanced solid tumor such as melanoma, head and neck, liver or kidney cancer.

This sequence joins TRBV5-6 and TRBJ1-6; maybe TRBD1 (5 bases). The CDR3 runs to 13 residues. Germline V gene sequence: CDR1 SGHDT, CDR2 YYEEEE. With 7 bases removed from V and 6 bases from J, the gap between germline ends came to 11 bases. CDR3 in DNA: TGTGCCAGCTCCATTGGGGGTAATTCACCCCTCCACTTT. This sequence encodes CASSIGGNSPLHF. Filled out from reference TRBV5-6 and TRBJ1-6, the complete variable domain reads DAGVTQSPTHLIKTRGQQVTLRCSPKSGHDTVSWYQQALGQGPQFIFQYYEEEERQRGNFPDRFSGHQFPNYSSELNVNALLLGDSALYLCASSIGGNSPLHFGNGTRLTVT.

The CDR3 here is CASSARGGSAGELFF. The CDR3 DNA reads as TGTGCCAGCAGTGCGCGCGGGGGGAGTGCCGGGGAGCTGTTTTTT. The chain recombines TRBV25-1 with TRBJ2-2, with 8 nucleotides matching TRBD2. CDR1 and CDR2 from the germline V gene are MGHDK and SYGVNS. CDR3 length equals 15 residues. V lost 4 bases, J lost 6 bases, and 7 bases stayed unmatched.

The chain has TRBV5-5 and TRBJ1-2; 7 bases fit TRBD1. Germline loops: CDR1 SGHKS, CDR2 YYEKEE (reference sequence). This CDR3 region has 16 residues. Trimming cost V 4 bases and J 3 bases; bases outside gene matches: 12. As DNA, the CDR3 is TGTGCCAGCAGCCCCGTCCGAGGACAGGCACACTATGGCTACACCTTC. This sequence encodes CASSPVRGQAHYGYTF.

J is TRBJ1-1 and V is TRBV6-1; the D is unclear. V was pared by 7 bases and J by 1 base, with 16 bases between. CDR1 and CDR2 (germline): MNHNS, SASEGT. This CDR3 comprises 15 residues. Here the CDR3 reads CASMSAGVGNTEAFF. CDR3 nucleotides: TGTGCCAGCATGTCCGCCGGGGTCGGGAACACTGAAGCTTTCTTT.

The rearrangement uses TRBV7-8 and TRBJ1-1, with a tentative D call TRBD1 (5 bases). The CDR3 totals 15 residues. Trimming took off 0 bases at V and 4 bases at J, with 12 bases between the two ends. Germline assignment: CDR1 SGHVS and CDR2 FQNEAQ. CDR3 bases: TGTGCCAGCAGCTTAGCGGGGGGAAGGGTCACTGAAGCTTTCTTT. Its translation is CASSLAGGRVTEAFF.

This clone showed up just once. The J gene is TRBJ2-5, the V gene TRBV28; 8 nucleotides align to TRBD1. The CDR3 length is 17 residues. V shed 2 bases and J 4 bases; nucleotides not matched to a gene: 12. Germline V gene lookup returns CDR1 MDHEN and CDR2 SYDVKM. CDR3 DNA: TGTGCCAGCAGTTTACCCGCGACAGGGGTTTGGGCAGAGACCCAGTACTTC. It yields the protein CASSLPATGVWAETQYF.

This chain joins TRBV28 and TRBJ2-1; 9 positions match TRBD1. With 7 bases clipped from V and 4 bases from J, the junction kept 8 bases outside the gene matches. The CDR3 totals 15 residues. The germline V gene encodes CDR1 MDHEN and CDR2 SYDVKM. The chain's CDR3 is CASTKDRGYYNEQFF. CDR3 DNA sequence: TGTGCCAGCACCAAAGACAGGGGGTATTACAATGAGCAGTTCTTC.

The chain combines TRBV15 with TRBJ2-7, with D tentatively TRBD1 or TRBD2 (5 bases each). The CDR3 totals 14 residues. V dropped 0 bases and J dropped 9 bases, with 15 bases sitting between them. CDR1 LNHNV and CDR2 YYDKDF come from the germline V gene (reference sequence). The CDR3 nucleotides are TGTGCCACCAGCAGAGATCGGGGCAGGAGCCGGCAGTACTTC. It encodes CATSRDRGRSRQYF. Using reference TRBV15 and TRBJ2-7 for the parts outside the CDR3, the full variable domain is DAMVIQNPRYQVTQFGKPVTLSCSQTLNHNVMYWYQQKSSQAPKLLFHYYDKDFNNEADTPDNFQSRRPNTSFCFLDIRSPGLGDTAMYLCATSRDRGRSRQYFGPGTRLTVT.

The chain links TRBV11-2 to TRBJ2-3; possibly TRBD2 for D (6 bases). Looked up from germline, CDR1 is SGHAT and CDR2 is FQNNGV. The CDR3 spans 15 residues. Trimming took off 0 bases at V and 1 base at J, with 8 bases between the two ends. The CDR3 coding sequence is TGTGCCAGCAGCTTAGAGCGGGGCCGCACAGATACGCAGTATTTT. Translating gives CASSLERGRTDTQYF.

This rearrangement joins TRBV6-6 to TRBJ2-3; 10 bases match TRBD1. Per germline, CDR1 MNHNY and CDR2 SVGAGI (reference sequence). The CDR3 has 15 amino acids. Trimming cost V 7 bases and J 4 bases; bases outside gene matches: 8. CDR3 nucleotide sequence: TGTGCCAGCATAGACAGGGGGCAATTAGCAGATACGCAGTATTTT. This translates into CASIDRGQLADTQYF.

This chain uses TRBV19 with TRBJ2-4, with D unclear. Germline V lookup: CDR1 LNHDA, CDR2 SQIVND (reference sequence). With 5 bases removed from V and 6 bases from J, the gap between germline ends came to 14 bases. CDR3 length: 14 residues. The CDR3: CASSPTFGGNIQYF. In nucleotides, the CDR3 is TGTGCCAGTAGTCCTACTTTCGGTGGAAACATTCAGTACTTC.

The chain couples TRBV5-1 to TRBJ2-1; a possible D gene is TRBD1 (8 bases). Deletions cut 5 bases from V and 4 bases from J, with 16 bases between. CDR1 is SGHRS, CDR2 YFSETQ, per germline. The CDR3 extends over 15 amino acids. CDR3 nucleotides: TGCGCCAGCAGATCACAGGGGGGGATTTACAATGAGCAGTTCTTC. This encodes CASRSQGGIYNEQFF.

The chain employs TRBV29-1 and TRBJ2-7; 7 bases line up with TRBD1. Trimming cost V 4 bases and J 4 bases; bases outside gene matches: 4. The CDR3 is 12 amino acids. From germline, CDR1 is SQVTM and CDR2 ANQGSEA. The CDR3 DNA follows: TGCAGCGTTGTTGGGACAGAATACGAGCAGTACTTC. Translated: CSVVGTEYEQYF.

V and J are TRBV19 and TRBJ2-3; TRBD2 agrees at 7 bases. The length of the CDR3 is 15 residues. With 9 bases clipped from V and 1 base from J, the junction kept 10 bases outside the gene matches. Germline V gives CDR1 LNHDA, CDR2 SQIVND (reference sequence). This CDR3 reads CASGWASGGTDTQYF. In DNA, the CDR3 is TGTGCCAGCGGGTGGGCTAGCGGAGGCACAGATACGCAGTATTTT.

This clone is a singleton in its sample. J is TRBJ1-5 and V is TRBV19, with D unresolved. CDR1 is LNHDA, CDR2 SQIVND, per germline (reference sequence). The CDR3 runs to 17 residues. Trimming stripped 7 bases from V and 5 bases from J, with 24 bases between. For the CDR3, the DNA is TGTGCCAGTACCTCGTTTTTAGGGAGAAACTTAGATCAGCCCCAGCATTTT. The encoded protein is CASTSFLGRNLDQPQHF.

V usage is TRBV6-5 and J usage is TRBJ2-7; 10 nucleotides align to TRBD2. This CDR3 contains 15 residues. After removal of 3 bases from V and 7 bases from J, the junction contained 9 bases not matched to a gene. The germline CDR1 and CDR2 sequences are MNHEY and SVGAGI. CDR3 bases: TGTGCCAGCAGTTATAAGGCTAGCGGGAGTAGGGAGCAGTACTTC. Translating it yields CASSYKASGSREQYF.

The chain employs TRBV5-1 and TRBJ2-7, with 9 bases fitting TRBD1. Germline V gene data show CDR1 as SGHRS and CDR2 as YFSETQ. J was trimmed by 1 base and V by 5 bases; bases with no gene match: 7. There are 15 residues in the CDR3. CDR3 sequence reads: CASRWGQGGSYEQYF. The CDR3 bases are TGCGCCAGCAGATGGGGACAGGGAGGTTCCTACGAGCAGTACTTC. Using reference TRBV5-1 and TRBJ2-7 for the parts outside the CDR3, the full variable domain is KAGVTQTPRYLIKTRGQQVTLSCSPISGHRSVSWYQQTPGQGLQFLFEYFSETQRNKGNFPGRFSGRQFSNSRSEMNVSTLELGDSALYLCASRWGQGGSYEQYFGPGTRLTVT.

This clone was recorded only once. The junction and the germline gene differ at one end; a read error may be behind it. The V gene is TRBV23-1, the J gene TRBJ2-2; D may be TRBD1 (6 bases). TRBV23-1 is treated as an ORF (open reading frame) with a function not yet certain. The CDR3 totals 15 residues. This CDR3 is CASSLQGDRHRGAVF. CDR3 DNA: TGCGCCAGCAGTCTACAGGGCGATCGGCACCGGGGAGCTGTTTTT.

In DNA form, the CDR3 reads TGTGCCAGCAGCCCGGGTCCCCTCTACGAGCAGTACTTC. As protein: CASSPGPLYEQYF. The gene calls are TRBV6-5 and TRBJ2-7, with D unresolved. CDR1 and CDR2 from the germline V gene are MNHEY and SVGAGI. There are 13 residues in the CDR3. V was trimmed by 6 bases and J by 3 bases, leaving 12 bases between them.

This sequence joins TRBV5-6 and TRBJ2-6; D possibly uses TRBD1 or TRBD2 (6 bases each). Per the germline V gene, CDR1 is SGHDT and CDR2 is YYEEEE. V lost 2 bases, J lost 0 bases, and 9 bases lay in between. The CDR3 has 16 amino acids. Here the CDR3 reads CASSFGGGSGANVLTF. CDR3 in DNA: TGTGCCAGCAGCTTCGGAGGGGGCTCTGGGGCCAACGTCCTGACTTTC.

The rearrangement uses TRBV27 and TRBJ2-1; TRBD1 matches at 7 bases. V lost 5 bases to trimming and J lost 4 bases; unmatched junction nucleotides: 2. Germline lookup yields CDR1 MNHEY and CDR2 SMNVEV (reference sequence). This CDR3 spans 13 amino acids. CDR3 loop: CASSRDSYNEQFF. The DNA for the CDR3 is TGTGCCAGCAGTCGGGACAGTTACAATGAGCAGTTCTTC.

CDR3 loop: CASSPDLIKNSPLHF. CDR3 nucleotides: TGCGCCAGCAGTCCAGACTTGATTAAGAACTCACCCCTCCACTTT. The rearrangement joins TRBV5-1 to TRBJ1-6; D not resolved. The CDR3 length is 15 residues. Germline V gene lookup returns CDR1 SGHRS and CDR2 YFSETQ. The V and J ends lost 5 bases and 10 bases respectively, with 19 bases between them.

The V call is TRBV18, the J call TRBJ2-5; D is undetermined. The J call is doubtful: the DNA matches TRBJ2-7 better. Per the germline V gene, CDR1 is KGHSH and CDR2 is LQKENI. The CDR3 totals 15 residues. DNA for the CDR3: TGTGCCAGCTCACCAGGGCTCAGCAGCTCCTACGAGCAGTACTTC. It yields the protein CASSPGLSSSYEQYF.

The V gene is TRBV7-6, the J gene TRBJ2-3; 15 nucleotides align to TRBD2. This CDR3 region has 18 residues. The V gene's germline CDR1 is SGHVS and CDR2 FNYEAQ. The V and J ends lost 1 base and 3 bases, in that order; junction bases with no gene match: 5. CDR3 sequence (DNA): TGTGCCAGCAGCTTAGTTGGACTAGCGGGAGGGAAAACAGATACGCAGTATTTT. This gives the protein CASSLVGLAGGKTDTQYF.

The rearrangement links TRBV5-6 to TRBJ2-3, with 8 bases matching TRBD1. In germline, CDR1 is SGHDT, CDR2 YYEEEE. J lost 1 base, V lost 6 bases, and 7 bases had no gene match. The CDR3 totals 15 residues. The CDR3 sequence: CASIPRGLGTDTQYF. CDR3 DNA sequence: TGTGCCAGCATCCCCAGGGGGCTTGGCACAGATACGCAGTATTTT.

The chain links TRBV7-9 to TRBJ2-1; D call uncertain. V lost 1 base and J lost 13, with 11 bases in between. Germline CDR1 is SEHNR and CDR2 is FQNEAQ (reference sequence). The CDR3 spans 12 residues. The CDR3 is CASSLDRALQFF. CDR3 DNA: TGTGCCAGCAGCTTAGATCGGGCCTTACAGTTCTTC.

The V gene is TRBV9, the J gene TRBJ1-6; tentative D call: TRBD1 (5 bases). CDR1 and CDR2 from the germline V gene are SGDLS and YYNGEE. CDR3 length: 13 amino acids. V was pared by 0 bases and J by 11 bases, with 9 bases between. CDR3 loop: CASSVGGEPPLHF. The DNA of the CDR3 is TGTGCCAGCAGCGTAGGGGGGGAGCCACCCCTCCACTTT.

The chain couples TRBV6-5 to TRBJ1-1; D is possibly TRBD1 (6 bases). V was shortened by 4 bases and J by 4 bases, with 19 bases between the two germline ends. Germline assignment: CDR1 MNHEY and CDR2 SVGAGI. The CDR3 spans 16 residues. The CDR3 protein is CASSLILGGGPTEAFF. CDR3 nucleotide sequence: TGTGCCAGCAGTTTGATCCTGGGGGGGGGCCCCACTGAAGCTTTCTTT.